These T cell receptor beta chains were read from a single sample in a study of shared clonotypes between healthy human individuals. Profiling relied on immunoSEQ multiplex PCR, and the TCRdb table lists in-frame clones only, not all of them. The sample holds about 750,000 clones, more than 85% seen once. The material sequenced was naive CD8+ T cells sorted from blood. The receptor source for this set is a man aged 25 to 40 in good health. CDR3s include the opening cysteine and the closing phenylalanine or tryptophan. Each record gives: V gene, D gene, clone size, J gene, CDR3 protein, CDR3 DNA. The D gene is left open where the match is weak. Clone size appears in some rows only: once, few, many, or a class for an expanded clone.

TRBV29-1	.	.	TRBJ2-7	CSVVGYEQYF	TGCAGCGTTGTAGGCTACGAGCAGTACTTC
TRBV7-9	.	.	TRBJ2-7	CASSERAVAAYEQYF	TGTGCCAGCAGCGAACGGGCCGTAGCGGCTTACGAGCAGTACTTC
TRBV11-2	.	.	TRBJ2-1	CASSLFRGYEQFF	TGTGCCAGCAGCTTATTCCGGGGCTATGAGCAGTTCTTC
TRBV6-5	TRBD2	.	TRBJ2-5	CASSNRTRWRETQYF	TGTGCCAGCAGTAACCGGACTAGATGGCGAGAGACCCAGTACTTC
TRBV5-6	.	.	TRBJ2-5	CASSLAANQETQYF	TGTGCCAGCAGCTTGGCGGCAAACCAAGAGACCCAGTACTTC
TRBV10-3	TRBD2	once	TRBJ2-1	CAISELIAGDNEQFF	TGTGCCATCAGTGAGTTGATAGCGGGGGACAATGAGCAGTTCTTC
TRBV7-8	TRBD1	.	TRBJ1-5	CASSWDPGTGRYGQPQHF	TGTGCCAGCAGCTGGGACCCCGGGACAGGGAGGTACGGTCAGCCCCAGCATTTT
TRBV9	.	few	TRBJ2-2	CASSVNVVGELFF	TGTGCCAGCAGCGTCAACGTGGTCGGGGAGCTGTTTTTT
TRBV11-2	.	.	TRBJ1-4	CASGDILNEKLFF	TGTGCCAGTGGGGACATCCTTAATGAAAAACTGTTTTTT
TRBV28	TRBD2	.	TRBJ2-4	CASSPVGGGENIQYF	TGTGCCAGCAGCCCCGTTGGGGGAGGGGAGAACATTCAGTACTTC
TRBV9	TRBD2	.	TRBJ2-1	CASSARRGLVEQFF	TGTGCCAGCAGCGCCCGTAGAGGACTAGTCGAGCAGTTCTTC
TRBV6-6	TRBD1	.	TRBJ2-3	CASSLVTGGFTDTQYF	TGTGCCAGCAGCCTAGTGACAGGGGGCTTCACAGATACGCAGTATTTT
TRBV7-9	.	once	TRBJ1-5	CASSFNGQPQHF	TGTGCCAGCAGCTTCAACGGACAGCCCCAGCATTTT
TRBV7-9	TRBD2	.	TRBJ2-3	CASSTNRLAGNTDTQYF	TGTGCCAGCAGCACAAACCGACTAGCGGGGAACACAGATACGCAGTATTTT
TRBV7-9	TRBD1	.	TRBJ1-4	CASSTTTGLGEKLFF	TGTGCCAGCAGCACGACGACAGGGTTGGGGGAAAAACTGTTTTTT
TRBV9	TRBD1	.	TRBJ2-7	CASSVDETGLYEQYF	TGTGCCAGCAGCGTAGACGAGACAGGGCTATACGAGCAGTACTTC
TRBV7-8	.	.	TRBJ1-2	CASSSGRGYTF	TGTGCCAGCAGCTCAGGGCGAGGCTACACCTTC
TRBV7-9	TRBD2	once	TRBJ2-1	CASSETGTNYNEQFF	TGTGCCAGCAGCGAGACCGGGACTAACTACAATGAGCAGTTCTTC
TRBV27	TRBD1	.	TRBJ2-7	CASSSPRTGGSYEQYF	TGTGCCAGCAGTTCCCCGCGGACAGGGGGCTCCTACGAGCAGTACTTC